These T cell receptor beta chains were read from a single sample in a study of beta chain features in type 1 diabetes. The data were produced by immunoSEQ multiplex PCR, yet TCRdb's version contains in-frame clones alone and is incomplete. The repertoire holds roughly 730,000 clones, with over 10% as singletons. Sample: naive CD4+ T cells from blood. The receptors come from a man between 18 and 35 years old with type 1 diabetes. The CDR3 runs from the conserved cysteine through the conserved F or W. D genes are given only for firm matches. Size is omitted from some rows. Given values are once, few, many or a class for expanded clones.

v_gene	abundance	j_gene	d_gene	CDR3nt	CDR3aa
TRBV18	-	TRBJ1-2	TRBD1	TGTGCCAGCGGCACAGGGGGCGATGGCTACACCTTC	CASGTGGDGYTF
TRBV5-6	-	TRBJ1-1	-	TGTGCCAGCAGCTCAGCGGGGCGGAACACTGAAGCTTTCTTT	CASSSAGRNTEAFF
TRBV7-2	-	TRBJ1-2	-	TGTGCCAGCAGCTTAGTAGTATTCGGTGAATATGGCTACACCTTC	CASSLVVFGEYGYTF
TRBV18	-	TRBJ1-5	-	TGTGCCAGCTCCCTCGAGGGACATAGCAATCAGCCCCAGCATTTT	CASSLEGHSNQPQHF
TRBV2	-	TRBJ1-5	-	TGTGCCAGCAGCGGGGTGGGCAGGGTCAATCAGCCCCAGCATTTT	CASSGVGRVNQPQHF
TRBV4-2	few	TRBJ2-1	TRBD2	TGTGCCAGCAGCCGGACTAGCGGGGGAGTCGATGAGCAGTTCTTC	CASSRTSGGVDEQFF
TRBV6-1	-	TRBJ1-5	-	TGTGCCAGCAGTGACCTGGGCCAGCCCCAGCATTTT	CASSDLGQPQHF
TRBV4-1	few	TRBJ1-2	TRBD1	TGCGCCAGCAGCCCGGACAGGGATACTAACTATGGCTACACCTTC	CASSPDRDTNYGYTF
TRBV6-6	-	TRBJ2-5	TRBD2	TGTGCCAGCAGTGGAGCGGGGAACCAAGAGACCCAGTACTTC	CASSGAGNQETQYF
TRBV4-1	-	TRBJ2-3	-	TGCGCCAGCAGCCAAGGGGGTATTACCACAGATACGCAGTATTTT	CASSQGGITTDTQYF
TRBV7-2	-	TRBJ1-1	-	TGTGCCAGCAGCCCCTGGACCGGGAACACTGAAGCTTTCTTT	CASSPWTGNTEAFF
TRBV30	-	TRBJ1-5	-	TGTGCCTGGAGTGCCCGAGGTAGGGGGAATCAGCCCCAGCATTTT	CAWSARGRGNQPQHF
TRBV19	-	TRBJ1-2	-	TGTGCCAGTAGTATAGGTGAAGCCTACTATGGCTACACCTTC	CASSIGEAYYGYTF
TRBV25-1	-	TRBJ1-5	-	TGTGCCAGCTCCCCAGGGTCAGGGACTGTAGATCAGCCCCAGCATTTT	CASSPGSGTVDQPQHF
TRBV7-2	-	TRBJ1-2	-	TGTGCCAGCAGCCCGGATGGACAGTATGGCTACACCTTC	CASSPDGQYGYTF
TRBV6-5	few	TRBJ1-2	-	TGTGCCAGCAGTCGTTCAGGGGTTAACTATGGCTACACCTTC	CASSRSGVNYGYTF
TRBV25-1	-	TRBJ1-3	TRBD1	TGTGCCAGCAGTGCCTACAGGGGAGTAGGGTCAGGCGGAAACACCATATATTTT	CASSAYRGVGSGGNTIYF
TRBV6-1	few	TRBJ2-1	-	TGTGCCAGCAGTGAAGGAAACTTCTACTACAATGAGCAGTTCTTC	CASSEGNFYYNEQFF
TRBV6-6	few	TRBJ1-6	TRBD1	TGTGCCAGCAGTCAACAGGGGGTCCGTGGTAATTCACCCCTCCACTTT	CASSQQGVRGNSPLHF
TRBV4-1	-	TRBJ2-1	TRBD2	TGCGCCAGCAGCCAAGGGGGGGGATCCTACAATGAGCAGTTCTTC	CASSQGGGSYNEQFF
TRBV18	-	TRBJ1-2	-	TGTGCCAGCTCACCACCGCTGCCAGGGAATGGCTACACCTTC	CASSPPLPGNGYTF
TRBV23-1	-	TRBJ1-5	-	TGCGCCAGCACCCCCGATGGCAGGGAACTGTCACATAGCAATCAGCCCCAGCATTTT	CASTPDGRELSHSNQPQHF
TRBV7-2	-	TRBJ1-1	-	TGTGCCAGCAGCCCTGGTCACACTGAAGCTTTCTTT	CASSPGHTEAFF
TRBV7-9	few	TRBJ1-1	-	TGTGCCAGCAGCCCCCGGGTGAACACTGAAGCTTTCTTT	CASSPRVNTEAFF
TRBV7-9	-	TRBJ1-6	TRBD1	TGTGCCAGCAGCGGGACAGTTAATTCACCCCTCCACTTT	CASSGTVNSPLHF
TRBV20-1	few	TRBJ1-2	-	TGCAGTGCGCAACAGAACTATGGCTACACCTTC	CSAQQNYGYTF
TRBV6-1	-	TRBJ2-4	TRBD1	TGTGCCAGCAGTGAAGCGCGCTGGGACAGCCAAGACTTC	CASSEARWDSQDF
TRBV5-5	few	TRBJ2-7	-	TGTGCCAGCAGCTTGGGCGTACAGGGCCACTCCTACGAGCAGTACTTC	CASSLGVQGHSYEQYF
TRBV29-1	few	TRBJ2-2	-	TGCAGCGTGTGGAGTGGGGCCGGCGGGGAGCTGTTTTTT	CSVWSGAGGELFF
TRBV29-1	few	TRBJ2-1	-	TGCAGCGTAACCAGGGATCCCCCGCTGGAGCAGTTCTTC	CSVTRDPPLEQFF